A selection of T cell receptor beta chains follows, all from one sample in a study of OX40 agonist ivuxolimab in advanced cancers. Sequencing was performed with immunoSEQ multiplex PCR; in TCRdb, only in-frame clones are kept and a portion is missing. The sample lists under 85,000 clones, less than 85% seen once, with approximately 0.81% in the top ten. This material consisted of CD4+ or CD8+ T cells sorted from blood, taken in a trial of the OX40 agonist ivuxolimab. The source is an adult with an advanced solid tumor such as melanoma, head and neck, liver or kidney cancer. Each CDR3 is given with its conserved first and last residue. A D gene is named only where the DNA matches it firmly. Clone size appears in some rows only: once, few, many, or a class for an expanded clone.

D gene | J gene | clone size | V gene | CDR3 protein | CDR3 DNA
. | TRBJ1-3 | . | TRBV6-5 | CASSRPGTSGNTIYF | TGTGCCAGCAGCCGTCCCGGGACATCAGGAAACACCATATATTTT
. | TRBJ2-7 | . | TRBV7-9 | CASSARHDYYQYF | TGTGCCAGCAGCGCCCGCCATGACTATTATCAGTACTTC
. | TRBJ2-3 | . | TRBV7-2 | CASSLTYLSTDTQYF | TGTGCCAGCAGCTTAACCTACCTTAGCACAGATACGCAGTATTTT
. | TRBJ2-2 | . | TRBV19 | CASSMGGYTGELFF | TGTGCCAGTAGTATGGGGGGCTACACCGGGGAGCTGTTTTTT
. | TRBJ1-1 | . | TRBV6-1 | CASSSITNTEAFF | TGTGCCAGCAGTTCAATCACGAACACTGAAGCTTTCTTT
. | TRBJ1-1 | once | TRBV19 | CASSGQYLNTEAFF | TGTGCCAGTAGTGGACAGTATTTGAACACTGAAGCTTTCTTT
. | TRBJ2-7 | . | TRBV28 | CASSFGPSAQLYEQYF | TGTGCCAGCAGTTTCGGGCCGTCCGCACAACTCTACGAGCAGTACTTC
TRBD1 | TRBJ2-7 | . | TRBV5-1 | CASSSVPGQGDEQYF | TGCGCCAGCAGCTCGGTTCCGGGACAGGGCGACGAGCAGTACTTC
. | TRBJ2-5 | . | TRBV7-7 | CASSLDQETQYF | TGTGCTAGCAGCTTAGACCAAGAGACCCAGTACTTC
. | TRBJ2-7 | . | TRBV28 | CASSLIRGQSYEQYF | TGTGCCAGCAGTTTAATACGGGGGCAGTCCTACGAGCAGTACTTC
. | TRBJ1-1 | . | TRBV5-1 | CASSFGNTEAFF | TGCGCCAGCAGCTTTGGTAACACTGAAGCTTTCTTT
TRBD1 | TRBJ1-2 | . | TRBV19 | CASRPRDRGVNYGYTF | TGTGCCAGTAGACCCCGGGACAGGGGAGTAAACTATGGCTACACCTTC
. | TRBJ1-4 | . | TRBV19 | CAASGVYRPGTNEKLFF | TGTGCCGCCTCCGGAGTTTATAGGCCCGGGACTAATGAAAAACTGTTTTTT
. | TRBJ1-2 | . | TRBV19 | CASSMGDSNYGYTF | TGTGCCAGTAGTATGGGGGACTCAAACTATGGCTACACCTTC
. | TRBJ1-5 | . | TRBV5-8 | CASSFGGGQPQHF | TGTGCCAGCAGCTTCGGGGGTGGTCAGCCCCAGCATTTT
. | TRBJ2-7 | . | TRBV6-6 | CASSYSNTAYEQYF | TGTGCCAGCAGTTACTCGAACACAGCCTACGAGCAGTACTTC
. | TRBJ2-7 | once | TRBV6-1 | CASNPGQGLIYEQYF | TGTGCCAGCAACCCCGGGCAGGGGTTGATTTACGAGCAGTACTTC
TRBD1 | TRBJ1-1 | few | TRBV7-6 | CASSPGTGGLTEAFF | TGTGCCAGCAGCCCGGGGACAGGGGGCCTCACTGAAGCTTTCTTT
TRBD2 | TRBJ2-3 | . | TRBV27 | CASSFGTSGTDTQYF | TGTGCCAGCAGCTTCGGGACTAGCGGCACAGATACGCAGTATTTT
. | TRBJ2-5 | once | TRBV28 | CASSLGGVGGRETQYF | TGTGCCAGCAGTTTAGGTGGAGTGGGGGGGCGGGAGACCCAGTACTTC
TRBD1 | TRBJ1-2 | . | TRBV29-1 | CSVKGGLDYGYTF | TGCAGCGTTAAAGGGGGCTTGGACTATGGCTACACCTTC
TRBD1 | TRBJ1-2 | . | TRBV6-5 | CASSRGQENVYGYTF | TGTGCCAGCAGCCGCGGACAGGAAAACGTCTATGGCTACACCTTC
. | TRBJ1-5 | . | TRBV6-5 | CASSYSWGLSNQPQHF | TGTGCCAGCAGTTACTCGTGGGGTCTGAGCAATCAGCCCCAGCATTTT
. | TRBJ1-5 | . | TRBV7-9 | CASSGLNNQPQHF | TGTGCCAGCAGCGGCTTAAACAATCAGCCCCAGCATTTT
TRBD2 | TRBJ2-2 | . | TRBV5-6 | CASSLATSGRMNTGELFF | TGTGCCAGCAGCTTGGCTACTAGCGGGCGGATGAACACCGGGGAGCTGTTTTTT
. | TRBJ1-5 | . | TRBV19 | CASSIARGNQPQHF | TGTGCCAGTAGTATTGCCAGGGGCAATCAGCCCCAGCATTTT
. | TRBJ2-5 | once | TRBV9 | CASSVDRDGKGTQYF | TGTGCCAGCAGCGTAGACAGGGACGGAAAAGGGACCCAGTACTTC
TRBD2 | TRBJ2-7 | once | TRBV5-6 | CASSYTSGRAGEQYF | TGTGCCAGCAGCTACACTAGCGGGAGGGCGGGTGAGCAGTACTTC
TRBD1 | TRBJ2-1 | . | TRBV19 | CASSPLDRVDEQFF | TGTGCCAGTAGTCCCCTTGACAGGGTAGATGAGCAGTTCTTC
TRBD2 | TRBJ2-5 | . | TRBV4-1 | CASSQVRDGAGGRETQYF | TGCGCCAGCAGCCAAGTGCGAGACGGAGCGGGAGGGAGGGAGACCCAGTACTTC
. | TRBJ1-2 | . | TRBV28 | CASSLQGYGYTF | TGTGCCAGCAGTTTACAGGGGTATGGCTACACCTTC
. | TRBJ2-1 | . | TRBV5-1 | CASSWLTGGHNEQFF | TGCGCCAGCAGCTGGTTGACGGGTGGCCACAATGAGCAGTTCTTC
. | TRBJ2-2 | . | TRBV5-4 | CASSPPGKGNTGELFF | TGTGCCAGCAGCCCCCCGGGGAAAGGAAACACCGGGGAGCTGTTTTTT
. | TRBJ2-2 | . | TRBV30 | CAWERIRYTGELFF | TGTGCCTGGGAGCGGATAAGGTACACCGGGGAGCTGTTTTTT